Shown below are 10 T cell receptor beta chains from a single sample sequenced in a study of CXCR3-negative and CXCR3-positive naive CD8 T cells. For these TCRs, the target antigens are not known. With UMI labels, 5' RACE was used to prepare the TRB cDNA libraries. Using the 5' RACE reads, TCRdb records one entry per CDR3 protein without DNA. The record lists about 63,000 distinct CDR3 sequences, of which the ten most abundant hold over 4%. Study-wide points: Compared with CXCR3-negative naive cells, CXCR3-positive naive cells showed more hydrophobic TRB CDR3s.

The sample comprised naive CXCR3+ CD8+ T cells from blood. Subset: CD45RO-CCR7+CD27+CD95- naive CD8+ T cells expressing CXCR3 (TNR3+). The source of these receptors is a human donor in good health. Some clones in this sample may be carry-over from other donors' samples.

The chain uses TRBV6-5 and TRBJ1-3; absent DNA, TCRdb's TRBD1 call cannot be checked. The CDR3 totals 16 residues. CDR1 is MNHEY and CDR2 is SVGAGI in the germline V gene. The CDR3 is CASSSGQGDSGNTIYF.

The chain joins TRBV10-2 to TRBJ2-5; the D call of TRBD1 rests on TCRdb alone, since no DNA is present to check it. Germline V CDR1 and CDR2: WSHSY, SAAADI. CDR3 size: 13 residues. The CDR3 here is CASLDRGKETQYF.

J is TRBJ2-2 and V is TRBV29-1. The germline V gene has CDR1 SQVTM and CDR2 ANQGSEA. This CDR3 comprises 12 residues. The CDR3 is CSVEKLSGELFF.

The chain couples TRBV5-6 to TRBJ2-7; TCRdb indicates TRBD2, and absent DNA this call remains unverified. The CDR3 is 15 residues long. Germline V gene lookup returns CDR1 SGHDT and CDR2 YYEEEE. The chain's CDR3 is CASSLGGLVFYEQYF.

The V gene is TRBV7-8, the J gene TRBJ2-7; TCRdb lists TRBD1, though no DNA is available to test this call. CDR1 is SGHVS, CDR2 FQNEAQ, per germline. The CDR3 length is 18 residues. CDR3: CASSLLVGDREEYGEQYF.

The chain carries TRBV6-6 and TRBJ2-7; TCRdb returns TRBD1, unconfirmable since there is no DNA. This CDR3 comprises 14 residues. Germline CDR1 and CDR2: MNHNY and SVGAGI (reference sequence). The CDR3 sequence: CASSYLTGNYEQYF.

V is TRBV28 and J is TRBJ2-7; TCRdb indicates TRBD1, and absent DNA this call remains unverified. The CDR3 sequence is 14 residues long. Germline V gene lookup returns CDR1 MDHEN and CDR2 SYDVKM. The CDR3: CASSSQGLTGEQYF.

J is TRBJ2-5 and V is TRBV4-1; TCRdb designates TRBD1, a call that cannot be tested without DNA. From germline, CDR1 is MGHRA and CDR2 YSYEKL. This CDR3 spans 16 amino acids. CDR3 in amino acids: CASSQDLALAGGGQYF.

The V and J genes are TRBV28 and TRBJ1-1. This CDR3 contains 12 residues. Per germline, CDR1 MDHEN and CDR2 SYDVKM. Here the CDR3 reads CASSGANTEAFF. Full variable domain (remainder filled in from reference TRBV28 and TRBJ1-1): DVKVTQSSRYLVKRTGEKVFLECVQDMDHENMFWYRQDPGLGLRLIYFSYDVKMKEKGDIPEGYSVSREKKERFSLILESASTNQTSMYLCASSGANTEAFFGQGTRLTVV.

The chain couples TRBV11-2 to TRBJ2-1; as DNA is missing, the TRBD2 call by TCRdb cannot be tested. This CDR3 has 12 residues. Germline CDR1 reads SGHAT; CDR2 reads FQNNGV. The CDR3 reads CASSFHLAGQFF.